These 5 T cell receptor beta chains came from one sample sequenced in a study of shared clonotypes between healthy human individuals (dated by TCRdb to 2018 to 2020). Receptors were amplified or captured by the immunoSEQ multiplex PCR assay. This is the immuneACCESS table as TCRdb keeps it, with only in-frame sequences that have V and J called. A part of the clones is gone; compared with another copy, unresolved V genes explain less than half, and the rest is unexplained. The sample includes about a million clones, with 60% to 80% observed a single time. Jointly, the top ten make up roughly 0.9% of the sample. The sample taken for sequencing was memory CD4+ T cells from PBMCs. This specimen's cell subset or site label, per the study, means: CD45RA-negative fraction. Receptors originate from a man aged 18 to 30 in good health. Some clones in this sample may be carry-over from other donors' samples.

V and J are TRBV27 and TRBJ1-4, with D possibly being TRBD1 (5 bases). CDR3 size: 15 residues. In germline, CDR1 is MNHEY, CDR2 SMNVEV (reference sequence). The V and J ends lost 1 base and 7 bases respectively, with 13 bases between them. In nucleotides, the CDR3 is TGTGCCAGCAGTTTATGGAGGGGTGGGGGTGAAAAACTGTTTTTT. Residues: CASSLWRGGGEKLFF. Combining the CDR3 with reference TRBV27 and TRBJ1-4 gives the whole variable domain EAQVTQNPRYLITVTGKKLTVTCSQNMNHEYMSWYRQDPGLGLRQIYYSMNVEVTDKGDVPEGYKVSRKEKRNFPLILESPSPNQTSLYFCASSLWRGGGEKLFFGSGTQLSVL.

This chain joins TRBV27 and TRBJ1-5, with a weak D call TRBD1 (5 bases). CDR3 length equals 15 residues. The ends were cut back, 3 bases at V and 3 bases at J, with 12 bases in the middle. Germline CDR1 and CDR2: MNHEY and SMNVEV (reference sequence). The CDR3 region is CASSFGRGVNQPQHF. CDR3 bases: TGTGCCAGCAGTTTCGGCCGGGGGGTCAATCAGCCCCAGCATTTT.

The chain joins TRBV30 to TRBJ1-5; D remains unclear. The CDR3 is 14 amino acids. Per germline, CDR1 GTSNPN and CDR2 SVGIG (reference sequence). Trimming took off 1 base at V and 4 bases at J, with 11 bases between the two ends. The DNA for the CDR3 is TGTGCCTGGAGTGAAGGACCTATAAATCAGCCCCAGCATTTT. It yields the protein CAWSEGPINQPQHF.

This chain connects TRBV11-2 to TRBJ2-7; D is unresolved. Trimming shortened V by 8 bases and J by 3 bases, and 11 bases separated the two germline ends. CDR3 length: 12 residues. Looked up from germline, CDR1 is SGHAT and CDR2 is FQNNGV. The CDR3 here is CASGLSLYEQYF. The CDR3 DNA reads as TGTGCCAGCGGGTTGAGCCTCTACGAGCAGTACTTC.

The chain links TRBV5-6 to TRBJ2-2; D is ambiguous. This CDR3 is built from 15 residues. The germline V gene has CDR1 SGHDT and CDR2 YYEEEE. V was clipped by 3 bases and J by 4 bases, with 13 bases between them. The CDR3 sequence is CASSYSLWGTGELFF. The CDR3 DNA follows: TGTGCCAGCAGCTACAGCCTTTGGGGCACCGGGGAGCTGTTTTTT.